This is a list of T cell receptor beta chains from one sample in a study of early T cells in non-severe SARS-CoV-2 infection. Using its own MiXCR run on the 5' RACE reads, TCRdb lists one record per CDR3 protein. Of around 92,000 distinct CDR3 sequences in the sample, about 10% are singletons; the top ten hold approximately 5.3%. The specimen was whole blood. These receptors came from an adult who was a healthcare worker with PCR-confirmed SARS-CoV-2 infection or an uninfected control (not recorded which). The CDR3 runs from the conserved cysteine through the conserved F or W. D genes are given only for firm matches. The size of a clone is reported for some rows only, either as once, few or many, or as a class for expanded clones.

D gene	V gene	J gene	clone size	CDR3 DNA	CDR3 protein
TRBD1	TRBV12-3/TRBV12-4	TRBJ1-2	many	TGTGCCAGCAGCCCCGGGACAGGGATTTACGGCTACACCTTC	CASSPGTGIYGYTF
.	TRBV11-2	TRBJ2-1	.	TGTGCCAGCAGCTTCGCCCGGCAAGAGCAGTTCTTC	CASSFARQEQFF
.	TRBV20-1	TRBJ2-5	many	TGCAGTGCTCCCCGGCAGGACCAAGAGACCCAGTACTTC	CSAPRQDQETQYF
.	TRBV19	TRBJ1-2	many	TGTGCCAGTAGTATAGTTATTGGTGGCTACACCTTC	CASSIVIGGYTF
.	TRBV29-1	TRBJ2-5	.	TGCAGCGTTGCAGGGCAAGAGACCCAGTACTTC	CSVAGQETQYF
.	TRBV2	TRBJ1-5	many	TGTGCCAGCAGTGAACGGGGGGAGCCCCAGCATTTT	CASSERGEPQHF
TRBD1	TRBV27	TRBJ2-7	many	TGTGCCAGCAGTTTAGGCAGGGGGCGGAGGGAGCAGTACTTC	CASSLGRGRREQYF
.	TRBV29-1	TRBJ2-1	.	TGCAGCGTGGAGGGAAGCTCCTACAATGAGCAGTTCTTC	CSVEGSSYNEQFF
.	TRBV5-1	TRBJ2-7	.	TGCGCCAGCAGCCCGGGGCAAACCTCGGACGAGCAGTACTTC	CASSPGQTSDEQYF
TRBD1	TRBV6-1	TRBJ2-5	.	TGTGCCAGCCTCTCCCCAACAGGGGGCCTAGAGACCCAGTACTTC	CASLSPTGGLETQYF
TRBD1	TRBV20-1	TRBJ1-1	many	TGCAGTGCTAAGACAGGGGGCCTGAACACTGAAGCTTTCTTT	CSAKTGGLNTEAFF
.	TRBV29-1	TRBJ1-3	.	TGCAGCGTTGAAGATCTCCTCGGGCACCGAAACACCATATATTTT	CSVEDLLGHRNTIYF
TRBD2	TRBV20-1	TRBJ2-1	.	TGCAGTGCTAATGATGCTAGCGGGGGGACTAATATCTACAATGAGCAGTTCTTC	CSANDASGGTNIYNEQFF
.	TRBV15	TRBJ1-1	.	TGTGCCACCAGCCCTGGAGGCCCTGAAGCTTTCTTT	CATSPGGPEAFF
TRBD1	TRBV7-6	TRBJ2-2	many	TGTGCCAGCAGCTTAGCATACCCTACGACAGGGGGCCTCGGCACCGGGGAGCTGTTTTTT	CASSLAYPTTGGLGTGELFF
.	TRBV5-1	TRBJ1-1	.	TGCGCCAGCAGCACTGGGACGGTGAACACTGAAGCTTTCTTT	CASSTGTVNTEAFF
.	TRBV6-2/TRBV6-3	TRBJ2-2	many	TGTGCCAGCAGCGGACGAGGGATTCGCGGTCGGGAGCTGTTTTTT	CASSGRGIRGRELFF
.	TRBV7-6	TRBJ2-3	few	TGTGCCAGCAGCTTAGCGGGGGGCTCAGATACGCAGTATTTT	CASSLAGGSDTQYF
.	TRBV7-8	TRBJ2-7	few	TGTGCCAGCAGCTTAGCATTAAGTAGCTCCTACGAGCAGTACTTC	CASSLALSSSYEQYF
TRBD1	TRBV27	TRBJ1-2	.	TGTGCCAGCAGGCGGGACAGATCGAACTATGGCTACACCTTC	CASRRDRSNYGYTF
TRBD2	TRBV5-4	TRBJ2-1	.	TGTGCCAGCAGCTTGGATGCGGGAGGGCGGTCAAATGAGCAGTTCTTC	CASSLDAGGRSNEQFF
TRBD2	TRBV6-1	TRBJ2-7	.	TGTGCCAGCAGTGAAGCGGCTAGCGGGGGTTACGAGCAGTACTTC	CASSEAASGGYEQYF
.	TRBV29-1	TRBJ1-1	.	TGCAGCGTTGATTCGGTCAGGGTGGACACTGAAGCTTTCTTT	CSVDSVRVDTEAFF
TRBD1	TRBV6-5	TRBJ1-2	.	TGTGCCAGCAGTTCGGGACAGCCCCCCTATGGCTACACCTTC	CASSSGQPPYGYTF
TRBD1	TRBV11-1	TRBJ2-7	.	TGTGCCAGCAGCAAGGGACAGGGAATACTCCGCGAGCAGTACTTC	CASSKGQGILREQYF
.	TRBV28	TRBJ2-1	.	TGTGCCAGCAGCGTTTCTATGGGACGGAAACCTTACAATGAGCAGTTCTTC	CASSVSMGRKPYNEQFF
TRBD2	TRBV20-1	TRBJ2-1	many	TGCAGTGCTAGAGTTCCTAGCGGCTACAATGAGCAGTTCTTC	CSARVPSGYNEQFF
.	TRBV7-3	TRBJ2-3	few	TGTGCCAGCAGCACCTTGGAACGGGGCCGAGGAGATACGCAGTATTTT	CASSTLERGRGDTQYF
TRBD1	TRBV19	TRBJ1-5	.	TGTGCCAGTAGTATCTTAATCGGGACAGGGGATCAGCCCCAGCATTTT	CASSILIGTGDQPQHF
.	TRBV28	TRBJ1-5	.	TGTGCCAGCAAACCAAAAGGGATCCGAGATCAGCCCCAGCATTTT	CASKPKGIRDQPQHF
.	TRBV24-1	TRBJ2-6	many	TGTGCCACCAGTGATCTCGCCGGGACGCCCGGGGCCAACGTCCTGACTTTC	CATSDLAGTPGANVLTF
TRBD2	TRBV12-3/TRBV12-4	TRBJ2-1	many	TGTGCCAGCAGTTGGACTAGCGGGGGAAACAATGAGCAGTTCTTC	CASSWTSGGNNEQFF
TRBD2	TRBV20-1	TRBJ2-3	.	TGCAGTGCTGGGACTAGCGGGGCCTGGCATACAGATACGCAGTATTTT	CSAGTSGAWHTDTQYF
.	TRBV29-1	TRBJ2-3	.	TGCAGCGTTGAGTTCGGAGGTCTGCCGCAGTATTTT	CSVEFGGLPQYF
.	TRBV10-3	TRBJ2-7	.	TGTGCCATCAGCTTAAGATCGGGCGAGCAGTACTTC	CAISLRSGEQYF
TRBD1	TRBV20-1	TRBJ2-4	.	TGCAGTGCTGACGACAGGGGATACATTCAGTACTTC	CSADDRGYIQYF
.	TRBV5-1	TRBJ1-2	.	TGCGCCAGCAGCTCCACATTAAACTATGGCTACACCTTC	CASSSTLNYGYTF
.	TRBV20-1	TRBJ1-1	.	TGCAGTCAGGCGGCAAGACCGAACACTGAAGCTTTCTTT	CSQAARPNTEAFF
TRBD1	TRBV6-6	TRBJ2-7	many	TGTGCCAGCAGCCGACAGGGGACCTACGAGCAGTACTTC	CASSRQGTYEQYF
.	TRBV29-1	TRBJ2-2	.	TGCAGCGTTGCTACAGCAGCCACCCTCGCCGGGGAGCTGTTTTTT	CSVATAATLAGELFF
.	TRBV19	TRBJ1-2	few	TGTGCCAGTAGTCCGCGGGCGAGGCCAGGGGTGGGCTATGGCTACACCTTC	CASSPRARPGVGYGYTF
TRBD2	TRBV28	TRBJ2-2	many	TGTGCCAGCAGGATTAGCGGGATCGGAACCGGGGAGCTGTTTTTT	CASRISGIGTGELFF
.	TRBV29-1	TRBJ1-1	.	TGCAGCGTTGATTCTCGTTTAAACACTGAAGCTTTCTTT	CSVDSRLNTEAFF
.	TRBV30	TRBJ1-1	many	TGTGCCTGGAGTCCTGACGAAATGAACACTGAAGCTTTCTTT	CAWSPDEMNTEAFF
.	TRBV18	TRBJ2-5	few	TGTGCCAGCTCACCCCCTCGACAGGAAGGAGAGACCCAGTACTTC	CASSPPRQEGETQYF
TRBD1	TRBV7-3	TRBJ2-1	many	TGTGCCAGCAGCCCCCAAGGGGACAGCTTCAATGAGCAGTTCTTC	CASSPQGDSFNEQFF
TRBD2	TRBV24-1	TRBJ2-1	.	TGTGCCACCAGTGATCGTAGCGGGAGGGCCACCTACAATGAGCAGTTCTTC	CATSDRSGRATYNEQFF